A single sample gave rise to the 23 T cell receptor beta chains below, sequenced in a study of cytomegalovirus exposure and HLA in healthy donors. TCRdb's copy holds only in-frame clones and misses some; the assay was immunoSEQ multiplex PCR. This table has roughly 150,000 clones, less than 90% appearing once. Sequencing was performed on PBMCs. The receptors stem from a young man in good health and CMV-seropositive.

The gene calls are TRBV27 and TRBJ2-7; 7 bases are a match to TRBD2. Germline CDR1 MNHEY, CDR2 SMNVEV (reference sequence). The CDR3 length is 15 residues. The ends lost 4 bases at V and 4 bases at J; junction bases unmatched: 10. The CDR3 nucleotides read TGTGCCAGCAGTTACAAGAATAGCGGGCAGTACGAGCAGTACTTC. It encodes CASSYKNSGQYEQYF.

CDR3 region: CASSPAWGESYEQYF. The CDR3 DNA sequence: TGTGCCAGCAGTCCCGCTTGGGGAGAATCCTACGAGCAGTACTTC. V usage is TRBV6-1 and J usage is TRBJ2-7, with D perhaps matching TRBD2 (5 bases). In germline, CDR1 is MNHNS, CDR2 SASEGT. This CDR3 is built from 15 residues. V lost 5 bases and J 1 base, leaving 15 bases between the germline ends.

The chain is built from TRBV27 and TRBJ1-2, with a weak D call TRBD1 (6 bases). The germline gives CDR1 MNHEY, CDR2 SMNVEV (reference sequence). The CDR3 runs to 15 residues. V gave up 2 bases and J gave up 8 bases, with 18 bases separating them. The CDR3 reads CASSLGGGGLDGYTF. CDR3 DNA sequence: TGTGCCAGCAGTTTAGGCGGCGGGGGGCTTGACGGCTACACCTTC.

The J gene is TRBJ1-5, the V gene TRBV20-1; D remains ambiguous. From germline, CDR1 is DFQATT and CDR2 SNEGSKA (reference sequence). The CDR3 is 11 residues long. With 3 bases removed from V and 6 bases from J, the gap between germline ends came to 6 bases. The CDR3 sequence: CSASHGQPQHF. The CDR3 nucleotides are TGCAGTGCTAGTCACGGTCAGCCCCAGCATTTT.

The chain joins TRBV7-6 to TRBJ2-2, with TRBD1 matching over 9 bases. The CDR3 runs to 17 residues. V lost 4 bases and J lost 4; bases outside the gene matches: 10. The germline gives CDR1 SGHVS, CDR2 FNYEAQ. The CDR3 protein is CASSSRAGTGFTGELFF. CDR3 DNA sequence: TGTGCCAGCAGCTCCCGCGCCGGGACAGGGTTCACCGGGGAGCTGTTTTTT. The full variable domain, in which reference TRBV7-6 and TRBJ2-2 provide the parts outside the CDR3, is GAGVSQSPRYKVTKRGQDVALRCDPISGHVSLYWYRQALGQGPEFLTYFNYEAQQDKSGLPNDRFSAERPEGSISTLTIQRTEQRDSAMYRCASSSRAGTGFTGELFFGEGSRLTVL.

The chain recombines TRBV30 with TRBJ1-5, with D perhaps matching TRBD1 (6 bases). V shed 2 bases and J shed 4 bases, with 9 bases lying between them. From germline, CDR1 is GTSNPN and CDR2 SVGIG (reference sequence). This CDR3 has 13 residues. The CDR3 reads CAWSPRGNQPQHF. The DNA for the CDR3 is TGTGCCTGGAGTCCAAGGGGGAATCAGCCCCAGCATTTT.

The chain combines TRBV4-2 with TRBJ1-5; 8 bases map to TRBD1. This CDR3 has 15 residues. After removal of 3 bases from V and 6 bases from J, the junction contained 7 bases not matched to a gene. CDR1 is LGHNA, CDR2 YNFKEQ, per germline. CDR3 sequence reads: CASSQPQGAGQPQHF. The DNA for the CDR3 is TGTGCCAGCAGCCAGCCCCAGGGGGCGGGTCAGCCCCAGCATTTT.

This clone came up a few times. The CDR3 loop is CASSQTGGDQPQHF. CDR3 nucleotide sequence: TGCGCCAGCAGCCAAACAGGGGGCGATCAGCCCCAGCATTTT. V is TRBV4-3 and J is TRBJ1-5; 9 nucleotides agree with TRBD1. In germline, CDR1 is LGHNA, CDR2 YSLEER. There are 14 residues in the CDR3. V shed 2 bases, J shed 5 bases, and the junction held 1 base outside the gene matches.

The chain has TRBV9 and TRBJ1-1; D is possibly TRBD1 (6 bases). Germline values: CDR1 SGDLS, CDR2 YYNGEE. V lost 0 bases, J lost 3 bases, and 12 bases lay in between. The CDR3 runs to 15 residues. The CDR3 loop reads CASSVEGGRDTEAFF. DNA for the CDR3: TGTGCCAGCAGCGTAGAGGGGGGGAGAGACACTGAAGCTTTCTTT.

CDR3 nucleotide sequence: TGTGCCAGCAGCGTCGGGACAGGGGGGACCACTGAAGCTTTCTTT. Protein product: CASSVGTGGTTEAFF. The V call is TRBV9, the J call TRBJ1-1; TRBD1 agrees at 11 bases. From germline, CDR1 is SGDLS and CDR2 YYNGEE. Trimming at V came to 2 bases and at J to 4 bases, leaving 4 bases not matched to a gene. CDR3 length equals 15 residues.

The chain's CDR3 is CASSLRGGQAYFNYGYTF. For the CDR3, the DNA is TGTGCCAGCAGCCTTAGAGGCGGACAGGCTTACTTTAACTATGGCTACACCTTC. This chain connects TRBV7-6 to TRBJ1-2; 7 nucleotides align to TRBD1. Germline V lookup: CDR1 SGHVS, CDR2 FNYEAQ. This CDR3 is 18 amino acids long. The J segment lost 1 base and the V segment lost 5 bases, leaving 16 bases of the junction unmatched.

The chain recombines TRBV27 with TRBJ1-3, with unresolved D. Germline CDR1 MNHEY, CDR2 SMNVEV (reference sequence). Trimming stripped 4 bases from V and 4 bases from J, with 8 bases between. The CDR3 consists of 13 residues. The CDR3 sequence is CASSSAWGNTIYF. For the CDR3, the DNA is TGTGCCAGCAGTTCCGCGTGGGGAAACACCATATATTTT.

V is TRBV28 and J is TRBJ1-4, with 7 bases identical to TRBD1. The V gene's germline CDR1 is MDHEN and CDR2 SYDVKM. The CDR3 sequence is 14 residues long. The V gene end was trimmed by 3 bases and the J gene end by 8 bases; junction bases not matched to a gene: 6. The CDR3 loop is CASSFGTGEEKLFF. The DNA for the CDR3 is TGTGCCAGCAGTTTCGGTACAGGGGAAGAAAAACTGTTTTTT.

This clone was counted only a few times. This rearrangement joins TRBV2 to TRBJ1-2, with 7 nucleotides matching TRBD1. Germline V lookup: CDR1 SNHLY, CDR2 FYNNEI. This CDR3 spans 15 amino acids. The ends lost 5 bases at V and 5 bases at J; junction bases unmatched: 11. CDR3 amino acids: CASSRGTGDRYGYTF. CDR3 nucleotide sequence: TGTGCCAGCAGTAGGGGAACAGGGGATAGGTATGGCTACACCTTC.

The rearrangement uses TRBV5-1 and TRBJ2-6; a possible D gene is TRBD2 (6 bases). The germline V gene has CDR1 SGHRS and CDR2 YFSETQ. This CDR3 has 16 amino acids. With 4 bases removed from V and 2 bases from J, the gap between germline ends came to 13 bases. CDR3 loop: CASSAGWGAGANVLTF. The CDR3 DNA sequence: TGCGCCAGCAGCGCCGGTTGGGGGGCTGGGGCCAACGTCCTGACTTTC.

J is TRBJ1-5 and V is TRBV28, with a weak D call TRBD1 (6 bases). Germline-derived CDR1 and CDR2 are MDHEN and SYDVKM. The CDR3 totals 14 residues. Between the trimmed V and J ends, which lost 3 bases and 3 bases, there was a span of 9 bases. CDR3 loop: CASSFGDNNQPQHF. The CDR3 DNA sequence: TGTGCCAGCAGTTTTGGGGACAACAATCAGCCCCAGCATTTT.

CDR3 sequence (DNA): TGTGCCAGCAGCGGAGACGCCTACCCCCGCGAGCAGTACTTC. Translation gives CASSGDAYPREQYF. This chain links TRBV7-9 with TRBJ2-7, with D uncertain. Trimming shortened V by 5 bases and J by 6 bases, and 17 bases separated the two germline ends. The germline CDR1 and CDR2 sequences are SEHNR and FQNEAQ (reference sequence). The CDR3 runs 14 residues. Supplemented by reference TRBV7-9 and TRBJ2-7, the full variable domain reads DTGVSQNPRHKITKRGQNVTFRCDPISEHNRLYWYRQTLGQGPEFLTYFQNEAQLEKSRLLSDRFSAERPKGSFSTLEIQRTEQGDSAMYLCASSGDAYPREQYFGPGTRLTVT.

This chain links TRBV30 with TRBJ1-2, with TRBD1 as a possible D gene (5 bases). Germline assignment: CDR1 GTSNPN and CDR2 SVGIG (reference sequence). The CDR3 is made up of 15 amino acids. DNA for the CDR3: TGTGCTCGGAGAACCCCGCGGAGGGGAGGCTATGGCTACACCTTC. Translated, it gives CARRTPRRGGYGYTF. Full variable domain (outside the CDR3, taken from reference TRBV30 and TRBJ1-2): SQTIHQWPATLVQPVGSPLSLECTVEGTSNPNLYWYRQAAGRGLQLLFYSVGIGQISSEVPQNLSASRPQDRQFILSSKKLLLSDSGFYLCARRTPRRGGYGYTFGSGTRLTVV.

This sequence joins TRBV2 and TRBJ2-1; D is uncertain. V dropped 3 bases and J dropped 9 bases, with 18 bases sitting between them. This CDR3 is built from 15 residues. From germline, CDR1 is SNHLY and CDR2 FYNNEI. CDR3 sequence: CASSDERIKVGEQFF. In DNA, the CDR3 is TGTGCCAGCAGTGATGAACGCATTAAAGTCGGTGAGCAGTTCTTC.

The V call is TRBV7-9, the J call TRBJ1-3; a weak D match, TRBD1 (6 bases). Per germline, CDR1 SEHNR and CDR2 FQNEAQ (reference sequence). Trimming left V 3 bases short and J 0 bases short, with 9 bases between. The CDR3 consists of 15 residues. CDR3 in amino acids: CASSFAGVSGNTIYF. Written as DNA, the CDR3 is TGTGCCAGCAGCTTCGCAGGGGTCTCTGGAAACACCATATATTTT. Full variable domain (rest looked up from reference TRBV7-9 and TRBJ1-3): DTGVSQNPRHKITKRGQNVTFRCDPISEHNRLYWYRQTLGQGPEFLTYFQNEAQLEKSRLLSDRFSAERPKGSFSTLEIQRTEQGDSAMYLCASSFAGVSGNTIYFGEGSWLTVV.

This clone appeared a few times. The same CDR3 is also encoded by other DNA sequences in this sample. This chain uses TRBV27 with TRBJ2-3, with D perhaps matching TRBD2 (6 bases). CDR1 MNHEY and CDR2 SMNVEV come from the germline V gene (reference sequence). V was cut by 3 bases and J by 1 base, with 11 bases left in between. This CDR3 is built from 15 residues. The CDR3 spells CASSFLVAGTDTQYF. CDR3 bases: TGTGCCAGCAGTTTCCTGGTAGCGGGCACAGATACGCAGTATTTT.

This clone was picked up one time. The chain combines TRBV9 with TRBJ2-1, with 15 bases fitting TRBD2. V shed 3 bases, J shed 3 bases, and the junction held 7 bases outside the gene matches. In germline, CDR1 is SGDLS, CDR2 YYNGEE. The CDR3 covers 18 residues. CDR3 DNA sequence: TGTGCCAGCAGCGACCGGACTAGCGGGGGGGTTTTCTACAATGAGCAGTTCTTC. It is translated as CASSDRTSGGVFYNEQFF.

The chain carries TRBV19 and TRBJ1-2; D unclear. CDR1 and CDR2 from the germline V gene are LNHDA and SQIVND (reference sequence). The V end was cut by 4 bases, the J end by 0 bases, with 9 bases between. The CDR3 sequence is 14 residues long. CDR3 loop: CASSRAASNYGYTF. The CDR3 DNA reads as TGTGCCAGTAGTAGGGCAGCATCTAACTATGGCTACACCTTC.